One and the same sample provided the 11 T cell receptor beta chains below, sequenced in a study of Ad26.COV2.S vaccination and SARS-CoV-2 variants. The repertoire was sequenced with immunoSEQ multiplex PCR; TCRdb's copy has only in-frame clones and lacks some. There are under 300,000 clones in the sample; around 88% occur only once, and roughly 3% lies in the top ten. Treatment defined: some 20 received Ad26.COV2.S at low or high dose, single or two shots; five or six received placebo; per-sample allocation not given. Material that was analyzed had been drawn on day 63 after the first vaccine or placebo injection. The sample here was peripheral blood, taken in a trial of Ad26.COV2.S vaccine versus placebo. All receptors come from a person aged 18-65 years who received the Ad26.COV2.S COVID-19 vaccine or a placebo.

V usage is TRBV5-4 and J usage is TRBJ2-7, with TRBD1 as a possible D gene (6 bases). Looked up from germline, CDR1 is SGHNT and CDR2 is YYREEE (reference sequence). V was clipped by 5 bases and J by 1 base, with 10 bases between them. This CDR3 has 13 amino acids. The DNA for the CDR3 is TGTGCCAGCAGAGGGACAAAATCCTACGAGCAGTACTTC. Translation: CASRGTKSYEQYF.

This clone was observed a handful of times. The CDR3 reads CASSLRGQPQHF. The CDR3 DNA follows: TGTGCCAGCAGCCTCAGGGGTCAGCCCCAGCATTTT. This rearrangement joins TRBV11-2 to TRBJ1-5; D may be TRBD1 (6 bases). Germline V gene lookup returns CDR1 SGHAT and CDR2 FQNNGV. The CDR3 consists of 12 residues. Trimming pared 5 bases from V and 6 bases from J, leaving 8 bases between.

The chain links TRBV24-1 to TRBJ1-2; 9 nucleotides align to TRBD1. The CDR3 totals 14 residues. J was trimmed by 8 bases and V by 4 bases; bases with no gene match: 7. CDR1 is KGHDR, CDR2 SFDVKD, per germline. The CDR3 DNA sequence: TGTGCCACCAGTGAAGCCACAGGGGGCAAGGGCTACACCTTC. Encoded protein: CATSEATGGKGYTF.

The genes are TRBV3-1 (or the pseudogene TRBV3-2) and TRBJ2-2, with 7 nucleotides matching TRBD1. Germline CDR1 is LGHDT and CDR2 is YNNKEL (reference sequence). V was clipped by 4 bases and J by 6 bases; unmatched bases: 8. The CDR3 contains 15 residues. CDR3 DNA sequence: TGTGCCAGCAGCCTCCGGGACAGAGGGCCCGGGGAGCTGTTTTTT. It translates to CASSLRDRGPGELFF.

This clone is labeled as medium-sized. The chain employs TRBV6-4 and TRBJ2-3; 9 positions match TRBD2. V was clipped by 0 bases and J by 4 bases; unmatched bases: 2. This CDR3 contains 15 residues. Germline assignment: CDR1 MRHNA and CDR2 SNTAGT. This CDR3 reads CASSDSAGGADTQYF. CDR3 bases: TGTGCCAGCAGTGACTCGGCGGGAGGGGCAGATACGCAGTATTTT.

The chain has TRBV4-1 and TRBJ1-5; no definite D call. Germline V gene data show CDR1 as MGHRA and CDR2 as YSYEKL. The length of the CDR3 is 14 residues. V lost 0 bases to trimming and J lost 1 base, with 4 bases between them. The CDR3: CASSQDWSNQPQHF. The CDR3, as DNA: TGCGCCAGCAGCCAAGACTGGAGCAATCAGCCCCAGCATTTT.

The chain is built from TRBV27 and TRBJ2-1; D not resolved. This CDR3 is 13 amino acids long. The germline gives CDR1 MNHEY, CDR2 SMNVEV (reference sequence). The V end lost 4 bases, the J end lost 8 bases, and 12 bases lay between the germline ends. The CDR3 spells CASSSRSGHEQFF. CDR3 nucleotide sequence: TGTGCCAGCAGTTCCAGGAGTGGGCATGAGCAGTTCTTC.

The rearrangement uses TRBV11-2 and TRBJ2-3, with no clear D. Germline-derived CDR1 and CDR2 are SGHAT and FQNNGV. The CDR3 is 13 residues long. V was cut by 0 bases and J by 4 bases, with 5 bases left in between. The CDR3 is CASSLEVPDTQYF. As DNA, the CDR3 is TGTGCCAGCAGCTTAGAGGTTCCAGATACGCAGTATTTT.

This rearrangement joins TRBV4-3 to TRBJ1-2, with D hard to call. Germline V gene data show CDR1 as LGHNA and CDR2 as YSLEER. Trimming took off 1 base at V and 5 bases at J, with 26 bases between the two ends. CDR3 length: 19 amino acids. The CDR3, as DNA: TGCGCCAGCAGCCAAGTATTCCTAGTAGGGTTACTAGGTTTGTATGGCTACACCTTC. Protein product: CASSQVFLVGLLGLYGYTF.

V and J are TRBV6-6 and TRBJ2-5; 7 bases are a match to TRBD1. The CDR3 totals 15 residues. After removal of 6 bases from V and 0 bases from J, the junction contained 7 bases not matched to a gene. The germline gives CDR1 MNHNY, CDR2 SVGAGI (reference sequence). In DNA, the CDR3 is TGTGCCAGCAGGCGCCTAGACAGGGACCAAGAGACCCAGTACTTC. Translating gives CASRRLDRDQETQYF.

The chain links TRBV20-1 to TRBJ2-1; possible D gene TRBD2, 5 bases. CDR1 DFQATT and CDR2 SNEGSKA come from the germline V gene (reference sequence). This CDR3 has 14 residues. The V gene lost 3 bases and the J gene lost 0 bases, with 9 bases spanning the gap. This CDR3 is CSASLGSSYNEQFF. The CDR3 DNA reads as TGCAGTGCTAGTCTAGGGAGCTCCTACAATGAGCAGTTCTTC.